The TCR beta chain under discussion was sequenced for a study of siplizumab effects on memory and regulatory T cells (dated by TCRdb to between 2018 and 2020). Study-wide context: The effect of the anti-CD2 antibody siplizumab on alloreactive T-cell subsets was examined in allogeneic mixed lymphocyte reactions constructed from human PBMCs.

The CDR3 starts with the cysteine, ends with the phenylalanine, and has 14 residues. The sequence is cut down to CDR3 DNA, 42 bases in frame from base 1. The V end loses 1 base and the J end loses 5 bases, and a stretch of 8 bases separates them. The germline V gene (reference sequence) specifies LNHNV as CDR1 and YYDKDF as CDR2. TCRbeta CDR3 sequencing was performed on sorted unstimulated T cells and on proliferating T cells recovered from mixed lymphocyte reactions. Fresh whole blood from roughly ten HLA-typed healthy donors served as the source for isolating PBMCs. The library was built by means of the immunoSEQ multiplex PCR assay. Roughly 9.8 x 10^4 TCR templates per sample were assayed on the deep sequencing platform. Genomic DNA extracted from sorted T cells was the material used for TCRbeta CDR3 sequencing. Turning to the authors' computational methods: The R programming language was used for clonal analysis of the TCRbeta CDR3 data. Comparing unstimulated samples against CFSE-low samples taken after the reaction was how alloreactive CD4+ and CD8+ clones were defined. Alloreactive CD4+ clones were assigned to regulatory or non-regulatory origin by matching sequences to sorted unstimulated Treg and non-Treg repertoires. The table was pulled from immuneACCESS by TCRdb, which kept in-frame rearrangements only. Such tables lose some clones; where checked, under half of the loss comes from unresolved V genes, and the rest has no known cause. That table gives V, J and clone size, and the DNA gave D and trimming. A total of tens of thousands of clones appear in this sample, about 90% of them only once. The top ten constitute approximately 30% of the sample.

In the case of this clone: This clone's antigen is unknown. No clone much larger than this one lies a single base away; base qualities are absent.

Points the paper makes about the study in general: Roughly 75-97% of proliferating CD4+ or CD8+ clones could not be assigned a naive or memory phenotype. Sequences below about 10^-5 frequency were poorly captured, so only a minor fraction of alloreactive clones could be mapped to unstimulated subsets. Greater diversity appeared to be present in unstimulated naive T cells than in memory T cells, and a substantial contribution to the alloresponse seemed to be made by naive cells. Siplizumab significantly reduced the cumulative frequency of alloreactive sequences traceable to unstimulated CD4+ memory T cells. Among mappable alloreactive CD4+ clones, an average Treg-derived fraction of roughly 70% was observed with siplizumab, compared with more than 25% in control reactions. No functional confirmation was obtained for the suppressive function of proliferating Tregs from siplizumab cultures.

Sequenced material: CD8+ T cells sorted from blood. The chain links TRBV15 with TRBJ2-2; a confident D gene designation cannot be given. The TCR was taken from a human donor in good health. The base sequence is TGTGCCACCAGCAGAGCGGCCGGGACCGGGGAGCTGTTTTTT. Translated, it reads CATSRAAGTGELFF. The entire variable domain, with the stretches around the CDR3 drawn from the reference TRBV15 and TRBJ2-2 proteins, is DAMVIQNPRYQVTQFGKPVTLSCSQTLNHNVMYWYQQKSSQAPKLLFHYYDKDFNNEADTPDNFQSRRPNTSFCFLDIRSPGLGDTAMYLCATSRAAGTGELFFGEGSRLTVL.